These 27 T cell receptor beta chains were sequenced from one sample in a study of cytotoxic CD8 clonotypes in ibrutinib-treated CLL. Libraries were prepared by immunoSEQ multiplex PCR; TCRdb keeps only in-frame clonotypes and omits some of them. The table has 110,000 to 150,000 clones, around 80% seen once; the top ten hold about 13%. Sequencing was performed on PBMCs, taken after 12 months of ibrutinib treatment. Receptor source: a human donor with chronic lymphocytic leukemia.

V gene TRBV6-5 combines with J gene TRBJ1-3; TRBD1 might be the D (5 bases). The CDR3 length is 15 residues. CDR1 is MNHEY and CDR2 is SVGAGI in the germline V gene. V lost 6 bases, J lost 0 bases, and 12 bases lay in between. In nucleotides, the CDR3 is TGTGCCAGCAGGTCAACAGGTGACTCTGGAAACACCATATATTTT. This gives the protein CASRSTGDSGNTIYF.

The table lists this clone with a count of one. The chain couples TRBV6-5 to TRBJ2-7; D uncertain. The CDR3 is made up of 12 amino acids. Trimming pared 6 bases from V and 4 bases from J, leaving 10 bases between. The V gene's germline CDR1 is MNHEY and CDR2 SVGAGI. The CDR3 bases are TGTGCCAGCAGACCCGCGAGTTACGAGCAGTACTTC. It translates to CASRPASYEQYF.

This chain links TRBV25-1 with TRBJ2-1; perhaps TRBD1 as D (6 bases). Germline values: CDR1 MGHDK, CDR2 SYGVNS. The CDR3 runs 16 residues. V lost 0 bases and J 3 bases, leaving 12 bases between the germline ends. The CDR3 is CASSEYSGHNYNEQFF. The CDR3 DNA follows: TGTGCCAGCAGTGAATACTCGGGACACAACTACAATGAGCAGTTCTTC.

The genes are TRBV15 and TRBJ1-5, with D unresolved. The CDR3 totals 16 residues. Germline V gene lookup returns CDR1 LNHNV and CDR2 YYDKDF (reference sequence). Between the trimmed V and J ends, which lost 0 bases and 7 bases, there was a span of 16 bases. CDR3 region: CATSRDLIGSNQPQHF. The CDR3 DNA sequence: TGTGCCACCAGCAGAGATCTAATTGGGTCAAACCAGCCCCAGCATTTT.

The chain recombines TRBV19 with TRBJ1-5; D is perhaps TRBD1 (6 bases). The CDR3 is 17 amino acids. Germline loops: CDR1 LNHDA, CDR2 SQIVND (reference sequence). Trimming pared 2 bases from V and 3 bases from J, leaving 17 bases between. The CDR3 reads CASSIILTGSLNQPQHF. In DNA, the CDR3 is TGTGCCAGTAGTATAATTCTAACAGGGTCTCTCAATCAGCCCCAGCATTTT.

The rearrangement links TRBV2 to TRBJ1-2; a weak D match, TRBD1 (5 bases). V was pared by 0 bases and J by 7 bases, with 18 bases between. The CDR3 consists of 16 residues. The germline CDR1 and CDR2 sequences are SNHLY and FYNNEI. DNA for the CDR3: TGTGCCAGCAGTGAAGCGCTTCGGGGCAGGGAGTCTGGCTACACCTTC. Protein product: CASSEALRGRESGYTF.

The rearrangement joins TRBV5-1 to TRBJ2-5; D remains unclear. In germline, CDR1 is SGHRS, CDR2 YFSETQ. There are 14 residues in the CDR3. The ends were cut back, 1 base at V and 5 bases at J, with 12 bases in the middle. As DNA, the CDR3 is TGCGCCAGCAGCTTGTATTCCAGCGATGAGACCCAGTACTTC. It specifies CASSLYSSDETQYF.

This clone has just one count. This chain connects TRBV5-1 to TRBJ1-5, with D unresolved. The length of the CDR3 is 15 residues. Looked up from germline, CDR1 is SGHRS and CDR2 is YFSETQ. Deletions cut 0 bases from V and 0 bases from J, with 7 bases between. The CDR3 region is CASSLGLSSNQPQHF. The DNA for the CDR3 is TGCGCCAGCAGCTTGGGACTGAGTAGCAATCAGCCCCAGCATTTT.

The V call is TRBV10-1, the J call TRBJ2-2; 9 bases are shared with TRBD1. The germline V gene encodes CDR1 WNHNN and CDR2 SYGVQD (reference sequence). The ends lost 8 bases at V and 4 bases at J; junction bases unmatched: 5. The CDR3 sequence is 14 residues long. The CDR3 loop reads CASSGTGSTGELFF. The DNA for the CDR3 is TGCGCCAGCTCCGGGACAGGGTCCACCGGGGAGCTGTTTTTT.

This clone was counted a few times. CDR3 in amino acids: CASSEFGTGDHEQYF. The CDR3 nucleotides are TGTGCCAGCAGTGAATTCGGGACAGGGGACCACGAGCAGTACTTC. This sequence joins TRBV6-1 and TRBJ2-7, with TRBD1 matching over 10 bases. Germline V lookup: CDR1 MNHNS, CDR2 SASEGT. Trimming took 2 bases from V and 5 from J; bases not matched to a gene: 6. There are 15 residues in the CDR3.

The chain combines TRBV18 with TRBJ2-2, with no clear D. Germline V gene data show CDR1 as KGHSH and CDR2 as LQKENI. The V gene lost 4 bases and the J gene lost 5 bases, with 14 bases spanning the gap. The CDR3 loop spans 15 amino acids. The DNA for the CDR3 is TGTGCCAGCTCACGTACGGTTCAGATGACCGGGGAGCTGTTTTTT. Translation gives CASSRTVQMTGELFF. The full variable domain, rest sourced from reference TRBV18 and TRBJ2-2, is NAGVMQNPRHLVRRRGQEARLRCSPMKGHSHVYWYRQLPEEGLKFMVYLQKENIIDESGMPKERFSAEFPKEGPSILRIQQVVRGDSAAYFCASSRTVQMTGELFFGEGSRLTVL.

The chain couples TRBV30 to TRBJ2-1, with D possibly called TRBD1 or TRBD2 (5 bases each). Per the germline V gene, CDR1 is GTSNPN and CDR2 is SVGIG (reference sequence). V was shortened by 3 bases and J by 8 bases, with 20 bases between the two germline ends. CDR3 length: 15 residues. CDR3 amino acids: CAWSPRDQLFDEQFF. For the CDR3, the DNA is TGTGCCTGGAGCCCTCGGGACCAGCTGTTTGATGAGCAGTTCTTC.

The CDR3 sequence: CASSPPRGPVGSQHF. The CDR3 nucleotides read TGTGCCAGTAGTCCCCCCAGGGGCCCTGTGGGGTCCCAGCATTTT. This chain joins TRBV19 and TRBJ1-5; a possible D gene is TRBD1 (6 bases). Germline V lookup: CDR1 LNHDA, CDR2 SQIVND (reference sequence). CDR3 length equals 15 residues. V lost 5 bases to trimming and J lost 11 bases, with 22 bases between them.

This clone was recorded only once. The J gene is TRBJ1-2, the V gene TRBV4-3; no firm D call. The CDR3 is made up of 14 amino acids. The germline V and J ends were trimmed by 0 bases and 5 bases, with 10 bases remaining between them. The germline CDR1 and CDR2 sequences are LGHNA and YSLEER. The CDR3 loop reads CASSQDQDGYGYTF. CDR3 nucleotide sequence: TGCGCCAGCAGCCAAGACCAGGACGGTTATGGCTACACCTTC.

This clone showed up just a few times. The V and J genes are TRBV18 and TRBJ2-7; 7 nucleotides agree with TRBD1. V lost 3 bases, J lost 1 base, and 6 bases stayed unmatched. Germline assignment: CDR1 KGHSH and CDR2 LQKENI. The CDR3 is 15 amino acids. CDR3: CASSPTRTGSYEQYF. CDR3 sequence (DNA): TGTGCCAGCTCACCCACAAGGACAGGTTCCTACGAGCAGTACTTC.

J is TRBJ2-1 and V is TRBV15; D uncertain. With 1 base removed from V and 8 bases from J, the gap between germline ends came to 6 bases. The CDR3 extends over 12 amino acids. CDR1 and CDR2 (germline): LNHNV, YYDKDF (reference sequence). The CDR3 region has the DNA TGTGCCACCAGCAGAGTATGGGATGAGCAGTTCTTC. As protein: CATSRVWDEQFF. Full variable domain (rest looked up from reference TRBV15 and TRBJ2-1): DAMVIQNPRYQVTQFGKPVTLSCSQTLNHNVMYWYQQKSSQAPKLLFHYYDKDFNNEADTPDNFQSRRPNTSFCFLDIRSPGLGDTAMYLCATSRVWDEQFFGPGTRLTVL.

CDR3 DNA sequence: TGTGCCTGGAGTGTAGGAGGCGGGGCCAAAAACATTCAGTACTTC. This codes for CAWSVGGGAKNIQYF. The chain carries TRBV30 and TRBJ2-4; possibly TRBD2 for D (5 bases). The V end lost 0 bases, the J end lost 1 base, and 10 bases lay between the germline ends. Germline V gene data show CDR1 as GTSNPN and CDR2 as SVGIG (reference sequence). This CDR3 is built from 15 residues.

This clone was recorded only once. J is TRBJ2-5 and V is TRBV7-3, with TRBD2 identical over 11 bases. V shed 5 bases, J shed 3 bases, and the junction held 8 bases outside the gene matches. The CDR3 consists of 16 residues. CDR1 is SGHTA and CDR2 is FQGTGA in the germline V gene. CDR3 DNA sequence: TGTGCCAGCAGCCCCGGGCTAGCGGGAGGTGAAGAGACCCAGTACTTC. This translates into CASSPGLAGGEETQYF.

The chain carries TRBV9 and TRBJ2-5; a weak D match, TRBD1 (6 bases). V was trimmed by 0 bases and J by 3 bases, leaving 12 bases between them. Looked up from germline, CDR1 is SGDLS and CDR2 is YYNGEE. CDR3 length: 15 residues. In nucleotides, the CDR3 is TGTGCCAGCAGCGTAGCTACGGGACAAGAAGAGACCCAGTACTTC. Translated, it gives CASSVATGQEETQYF.

CDR3 residues: CASSLGQGGTDTQYF. Here the CDR3 DNA reads TGCGCCAGCAGCCTCGGGCAGGGAGGGACAGATACGCAGTATTTT. The chain carries TRBV4-3 and TRBJ2-3, with TRBD2 identical over 7 bases. The trim removed 4 bases at V and 3 bases at J, leaving 7 bases unmatched. The CDR3 extends over 15 amino acids. Per the germline V gene, CDR1 is LGHNA and CDR2 is YSLEER.

This sequence joins TRBV28 and TRBJ2-7; D call uncertain. There are 12 residues in the CDR3. V was cut by 7 bases and J by 2 bases, with 9 bases left in between. Germline V gene lookup returns CDR1 MDHEN and CDR2 SYDVKM. DNA for the CDR3: TGTGCCAGCAACGCCAGAACCTACGAGCAGTACTTC. This encodes CASNARTYEQYF.

The J gene is TRBJ2-7, the V gene TRBV2, with 9 bases lining up with TRBD1. V was clipped by 6 bases and J by 0 bases; unmatched bases: 6. The CDR3 consists of 15 residues. Germline CDR1 reads SNHLY; CDR2 reads FYNNEI. The CDR3 sequence is CASRYPTGGSYEQYF. The DNA of the CDR3 is TGTGCCAGCAGATACCCGACAGGGGGCTCCTACGAGCAGTACTTC.

The chain is built from TRBV7-2 and TRBJ2-5, with D possibly matching TRBD2 (6 bases). The CDR3 runs to 18 residues. Germline V gives CDR1 SGHTA, CDR2 FQGNSA. Trimming cost V 1 base and J 1 base, with 19 bases left between them. DNA for the CDR3: TGTGCCAGCAGCTTAGACCCCATGGGACTCCAGCGCCAAGAGACCCAGTACTTC. It translates to CASSLDPMGLQRQETQYF.

With regard to this clone: One junction end does not reproduce the germline sequence, and a read error may be involved. The sample has other DNA sequences that encode this CDR3 too. The rearrangement uses TRBV2 and TRBJ1-5; a possible D gene is TRBD1 (5 bases). The CDR3 runs 14 residues. Germline loops: CDR1 SNHLY, CDR2 FYNNEI. Here the CDR3 reads CASSEARGGQPQHF. In DNA, the CDR3 is TGTGCCAGCAGCGAAGCGAGGGGAGGTCAGCCCCAGCATTTT.

The J gene is TRBJ1-5, the V gene TRBV15; D is ambiguous. This CDR3 is 16 amino acids long. Germline CDR1 LNHNV, CDR2 YYDKDF (reference sequence). Deletions cut 3 bases from V and 0 bases from J, with 12 bases between. CDR3: CATSRFRWGSNQPQHF. The CDR3 nucleotides read TGTGCCACCAGCAGGTTTCGCTGGGGTAGCAATCAGCCCCAGCATTTT.

This clone was detected once. The rearrangement links TRBV5-5 to TRBJ1-1; D is perhaps TRBD1 (5 bases). CDR3 length equals 14 residues. Trimming stripped 0 bases from V and 5 bases from J, with 11 bases between. Per the germline V gene, CDR1 is SGHKS and CDR2 is YYEKEE (reference sequence). The CDR3 nucleotides are TGTGCCAGCAGCTTGGGTCCAGGGTCAACTGAAGCTTTCTTT. This codes for CASSLGPGSTEAFF.

This rearrangement joins TRBV4-2 to TRBJ2-7; no clear D gene. CDR1 and CDR2 from the germline V gene are LGHNA and YNFKEQ. V was trimmed by 0 bases and J by 4 bases, leaving 10 bases between them. This CDR3 spans 14 amino acids. The CDR3 DNA sequence: TGTGCCAGCAGCCAAGATCCAACAGTGTACGAGCAGTACTTC. Translating gives CASSQDPTVYEQYF.